The 7 T cell receptor beta chains listed next were all sequenced from one sample in a study of shared clonotypes between healthy human individuals. Repertoires were generated with immunoSEQ multiplex PCR, while TCRdb's copy carries only in-frame clones and drops some. The data hold some 790,000 clones, with roughly 72% observed a single time. Sequenced input: memory CD4+ T cells sorted from blood. The subset was: CD45RA-negative fraction. These receptors were collected from a woman aged 25-40 years in good health.

This clone was recorded many times. The chain recombines TRBV6-1 with TRBJ2-7; D may be TRBD2 (5 bases). The germline CDR1 and CDR2 sequences are MNHNS and SASEGT. V lost 4 bases, J lost 6 bases, and 16 bases lay in between. CDR3 length: 14 residues. In nucleotides, the CDR3 is TGTGCCAGCAGTGGGGCGGACGGGATGGGCGAGCAGTACTTC. Protein: CASSGADGMGEQYF.

This chain connects TRBV2 to TRBJ2-7; a weak D match, TRBD2 (5 bases). Between the trimmed V and J ends, which lost 8 bases and 3 bases, there was a span of 14 bases. The CDR3 extends over 13 amino acids. Germline V CDR1 and CDR2: SNHLY, FYNNEI. CDR3 in DNA: TGTGCCAGCCGGCTAGCCGGGCTCTACGAGCAGTACTTC. Protein: CASRLAGLYEQYF.

The gene calls are TRBV2 and TRBJ2-3; 11 bases agree with TRBD2. In germline, CDR1 is SNHLY, CDR2 FYNNEI. The CDR3 is 15 residues long. V lost 6 bases, J lost 2 bases, and 4 bases stayed unmatched. In nucleotides, the CDR3 is TGTGCCAGCAGGTTACTAGCGGGAGTCACAGATACGCAGTATTTT. Translating gives CASRLLAGVTDTQYF.

This clone was observed a handful of times. This chain connects TRBV6-6 to TRBJ1-1; D call uncertain. V was clipped by 8 bases and J by 5 bases, with 12 bases between them. CDR1 is MNHNY, CDR2 SVGAGI, per germline (reference sequence). This CDR3 has 12 residues. The CDR3 here is CASGTSGTEAFF. CDR3 coding DNA: TGTGCCAGCGGAACAAGCGGGACTGAAGCTTTCTTT.

The chain uses TRBV2 and TRBJ2-1; D is possibly TRBD1 (7 bases). The V end lost 4 bases, the J end lost 5 bases, and 18 bases lay between the germline ends. The germline CDR1 and CDR2 sequences are SNHLY and FYNNEI. CDR3 length: 16 residues. The CDR3 sequence: CASSVQRTGLNNEQFF. CDR3 coding DNA: TGTGCCAGCAGTGTCCAGAGGACAGGACTAAACAATGAGCAGTTCTTC.

This clone is a singleton in its sample. The rearrangement uses TRBV7-9 and TRBJ2-5; 8 bases are shared with TRBD1. With 5 bases clipped from V and 8 bases from J, the junction kept 10 bases outside the gene matches. The CDR3 sequence is 14 residues long. Germline V gene lookup returns CDR1 SEHNR and CDR2 FQNEAQ (reference sequence). The CDR3 DNA reads as TGTGCCAGCAGCACCGGACAGGGAGAAGGAACCCAGTACTTC. As protein: CASSTGQGEGTQYF. Full variable domain (rest looked up from reference TRBV7-9 and TRBJ2-5): DTGVSQNPRHKITKRGQNVTFRCDPISEHNRLYWYRQTLGQGPEFLTYFQNEAQLEKSRLLSDRFSAERPKGSFSTLEIQRTEQGDSAMYLCASSTGQGEGTQYFGPGTRLLVL.

The chain combines TRBV6-1 with TRBJ2-3, with 8 positions matching TRBD2. Germline-derived CDR1 and CDR2 are MNHNS and SASEGT. CDR3 length equals 15 residues. J lost 4 bases, V lost 7 bases, and 10 bases had no gene match. The CDR3 DNA follows: TGTGCCAGCATCTCCTCTACGGGAGGGGCAGATACGCAGTATTTT. Residues: CASISSTGGADTQYF.